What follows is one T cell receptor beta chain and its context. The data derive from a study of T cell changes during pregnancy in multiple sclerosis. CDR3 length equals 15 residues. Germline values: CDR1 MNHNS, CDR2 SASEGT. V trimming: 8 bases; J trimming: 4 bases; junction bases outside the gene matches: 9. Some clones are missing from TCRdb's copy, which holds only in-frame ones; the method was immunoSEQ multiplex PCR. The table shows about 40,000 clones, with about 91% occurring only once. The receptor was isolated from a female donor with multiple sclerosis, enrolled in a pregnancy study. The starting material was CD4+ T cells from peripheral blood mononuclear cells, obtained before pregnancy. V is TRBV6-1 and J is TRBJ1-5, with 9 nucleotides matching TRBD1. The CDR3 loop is CASGTGTGSNQPQHF. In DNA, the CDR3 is TGTGCCAGCGGTACCGGGACAGGGTCGAATCAGCCCCAGCATTTT.